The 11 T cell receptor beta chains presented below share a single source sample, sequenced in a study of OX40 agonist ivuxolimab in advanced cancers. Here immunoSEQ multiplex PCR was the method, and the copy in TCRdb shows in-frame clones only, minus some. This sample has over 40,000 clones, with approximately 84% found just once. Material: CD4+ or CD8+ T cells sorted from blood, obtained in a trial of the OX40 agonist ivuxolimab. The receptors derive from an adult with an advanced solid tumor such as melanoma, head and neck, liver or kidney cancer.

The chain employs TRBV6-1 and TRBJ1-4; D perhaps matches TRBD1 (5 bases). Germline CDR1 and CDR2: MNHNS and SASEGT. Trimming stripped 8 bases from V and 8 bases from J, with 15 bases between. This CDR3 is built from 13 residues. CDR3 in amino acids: CASRGQGSEKLFF. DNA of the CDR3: TGTGCCAGCCGAGGGCAGGGAAGCGAAAAACTGTTTTTT.

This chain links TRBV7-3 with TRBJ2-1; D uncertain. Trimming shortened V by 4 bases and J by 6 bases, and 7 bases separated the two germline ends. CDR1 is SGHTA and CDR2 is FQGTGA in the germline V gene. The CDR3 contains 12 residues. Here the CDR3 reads CASSSDGNEQFF. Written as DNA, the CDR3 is TGTGCCAGCAGCTCTGACGGCAATGAGCAGTTCTTC.

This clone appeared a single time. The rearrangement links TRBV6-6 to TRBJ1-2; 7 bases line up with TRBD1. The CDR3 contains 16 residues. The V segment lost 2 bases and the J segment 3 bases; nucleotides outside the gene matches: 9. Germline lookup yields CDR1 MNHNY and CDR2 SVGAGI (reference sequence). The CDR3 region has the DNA TGTGCCAGCAGTTACACCCGGACAGGCCTTGACTATGGCTACACCTTC. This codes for CASSYTRTGLDYGYTF.

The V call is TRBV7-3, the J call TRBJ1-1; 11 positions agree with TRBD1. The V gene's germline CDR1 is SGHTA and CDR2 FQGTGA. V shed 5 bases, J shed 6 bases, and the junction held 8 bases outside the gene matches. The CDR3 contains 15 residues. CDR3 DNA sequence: TGTGCCAGCAGCCCGGGGGACAGGGGGAGGTCTGAAGCTTTCTTT. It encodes CASSPGDRGRSEAFF.

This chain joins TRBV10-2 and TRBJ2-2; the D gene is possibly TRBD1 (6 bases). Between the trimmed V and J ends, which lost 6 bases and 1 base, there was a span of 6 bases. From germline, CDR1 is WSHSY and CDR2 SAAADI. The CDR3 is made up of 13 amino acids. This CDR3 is CASRTGNTGELFF. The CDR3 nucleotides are TGCGCCAGCAGGACAGGGAACACCGGGGAGCTGTTTTTT.

The CDR3 DNA follows: TGTGCCAGCAGCGGAAACTACGAGCAGTACTTC. It translates to CASSGNYEQYF. The V and J genes are TRBV7-2 and TRBJ2-7; D is uncertain. This CDR3 spans 11 amino acids. CDR1 is SGHTA, CDR2 FQGNSA, per germline. The V end was cut by 5 bases, the J end by 3 bases, with 5 bases between.

Written as DNA, the CDR3 is TGTGCCAGCAGCCCGCAGCCTGGGTCCACTGAAGCTTTCTTT. Residues: CASSPQPGSTEAFF. V and J are TRBV9 and TRBJ1-1, with D hard to call. The CDR3 has 14 residues. Germline V lookup: CDR1 SGDLS, CDR2 YYNGEE. The germline V and J ends were trimmed by 4 bases and 4 bases, with 14 bases remaining between them.

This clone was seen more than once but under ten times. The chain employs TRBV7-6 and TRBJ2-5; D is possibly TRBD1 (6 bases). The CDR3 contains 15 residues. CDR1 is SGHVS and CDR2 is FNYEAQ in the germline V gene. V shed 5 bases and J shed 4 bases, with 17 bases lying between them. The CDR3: CASSNNMGAGETQYF. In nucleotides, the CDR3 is TGTGCCAGCAGCAACAATATGGGGGCGGGAGAGACCCAGTACTTC.

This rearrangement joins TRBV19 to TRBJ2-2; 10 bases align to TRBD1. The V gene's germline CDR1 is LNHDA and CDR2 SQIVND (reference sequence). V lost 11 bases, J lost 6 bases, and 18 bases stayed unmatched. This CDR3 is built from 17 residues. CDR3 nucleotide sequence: TGTGCCTCCAAGTTAGGGGCCCCGGGACAGGGGCCCGGGGAGCTGTTTTTT. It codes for CASKLGAPGQGPGELFF.

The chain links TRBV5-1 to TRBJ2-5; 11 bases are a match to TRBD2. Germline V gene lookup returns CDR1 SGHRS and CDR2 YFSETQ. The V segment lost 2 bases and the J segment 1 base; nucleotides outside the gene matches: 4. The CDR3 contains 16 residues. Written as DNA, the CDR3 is TGCGCCAGCAGCTTTTTCCTAGCGGGGGGCCAAGAGACCCAGTACTTC. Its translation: CASSFFLAGGQETQYF.

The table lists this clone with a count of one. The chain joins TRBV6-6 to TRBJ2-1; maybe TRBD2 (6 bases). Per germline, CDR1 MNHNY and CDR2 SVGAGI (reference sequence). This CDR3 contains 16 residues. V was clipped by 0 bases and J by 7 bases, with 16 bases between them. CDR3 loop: CASSYSRRGFRNEQFF. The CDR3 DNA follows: TGTGCCAGCAGTTACTCCCGCCGGGGGTTCCGAAATGAGCAGTTCTTC.